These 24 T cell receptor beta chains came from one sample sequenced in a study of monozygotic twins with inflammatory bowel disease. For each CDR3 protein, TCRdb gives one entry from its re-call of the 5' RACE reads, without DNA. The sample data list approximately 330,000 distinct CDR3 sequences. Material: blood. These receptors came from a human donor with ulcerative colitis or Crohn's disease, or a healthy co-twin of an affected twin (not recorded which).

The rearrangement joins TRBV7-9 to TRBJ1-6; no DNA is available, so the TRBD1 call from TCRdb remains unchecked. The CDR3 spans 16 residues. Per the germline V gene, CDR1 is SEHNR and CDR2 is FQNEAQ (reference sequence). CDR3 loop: CASSDPTGSYNSPLHF. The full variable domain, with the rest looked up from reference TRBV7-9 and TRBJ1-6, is DTGVSQNPRHKITKRGQNVTFRCDPISEHNRLYWYRQTLGQGPEFLTYFQNEAQLEKSRLLSDRFSAERPKGSFSTLEIQRTEQGDSAMYLCASSDPTGSYNSPLHFGNGTRLTVT.

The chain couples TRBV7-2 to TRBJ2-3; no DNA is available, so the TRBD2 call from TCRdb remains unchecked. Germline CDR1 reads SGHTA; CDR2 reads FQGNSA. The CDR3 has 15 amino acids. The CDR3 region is CASRAGTSWVDTQYF.

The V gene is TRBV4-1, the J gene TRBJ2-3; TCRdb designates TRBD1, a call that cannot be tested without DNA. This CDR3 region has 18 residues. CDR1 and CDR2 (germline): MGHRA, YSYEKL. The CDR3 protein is CASSQDPRQGSPTDTQYF.

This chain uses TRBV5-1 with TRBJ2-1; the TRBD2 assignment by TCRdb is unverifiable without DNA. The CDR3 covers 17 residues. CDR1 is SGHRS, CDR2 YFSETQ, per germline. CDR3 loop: CASSRGTSGSISNEQFF.

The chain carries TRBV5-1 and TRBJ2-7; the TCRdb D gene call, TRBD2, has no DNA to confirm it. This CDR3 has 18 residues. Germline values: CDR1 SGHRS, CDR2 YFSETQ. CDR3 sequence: CTSSLVLGTSGRESEQYF.

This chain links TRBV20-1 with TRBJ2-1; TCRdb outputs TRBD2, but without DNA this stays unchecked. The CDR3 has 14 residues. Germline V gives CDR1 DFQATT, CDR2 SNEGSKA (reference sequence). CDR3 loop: CSARDYRPYNEQFF.

This CDR3 reads CASSLDRGYNEQFF. The chain has TRBV5-1 and TRBJ2-1. The germline CDR1 and CDR2 sequences are SGHRS and YFSETQ. The CDR3 has 14 amino acids.

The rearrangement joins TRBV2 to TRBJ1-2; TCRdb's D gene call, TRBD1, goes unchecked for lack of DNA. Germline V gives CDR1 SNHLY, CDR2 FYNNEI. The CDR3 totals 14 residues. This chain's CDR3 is CASSKTGGREGYTF.

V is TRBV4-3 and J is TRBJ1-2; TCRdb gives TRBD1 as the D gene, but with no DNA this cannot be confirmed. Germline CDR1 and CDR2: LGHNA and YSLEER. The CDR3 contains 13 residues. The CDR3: CASSPPGDYGYTF.

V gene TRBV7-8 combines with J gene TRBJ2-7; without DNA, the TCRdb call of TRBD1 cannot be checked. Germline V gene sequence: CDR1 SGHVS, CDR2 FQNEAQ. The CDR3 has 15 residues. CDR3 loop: CASSLRDRLAYEQYF. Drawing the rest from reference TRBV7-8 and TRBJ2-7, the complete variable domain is GAGVSQSPRYKVAKRGQDVALRCDPISGHVSLFWYQQALGQGPEFLTYFQNEAQLDKSGLPSDRFFAERPEGSVSTLKIQRTQQEDSAVYLCASSLRDRLAYEQYFGPGTRLTVT.

The CDR3 loop is CASSLAVGDYGYTF. This chain uses TRBV5-1 with TRBJ1-2. Germline lookup yields CDR1 SGHRS and CDR2 YFSETQ. This CDR3 is 14 amino acids long.

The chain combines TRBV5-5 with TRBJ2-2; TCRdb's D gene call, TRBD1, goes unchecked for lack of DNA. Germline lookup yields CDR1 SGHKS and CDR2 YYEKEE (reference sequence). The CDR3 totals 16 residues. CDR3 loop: CASSPLTGKNTGELFF.

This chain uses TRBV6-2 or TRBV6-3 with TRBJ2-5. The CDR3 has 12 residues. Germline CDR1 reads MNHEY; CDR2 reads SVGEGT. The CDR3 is CASSYSSGSQYF.

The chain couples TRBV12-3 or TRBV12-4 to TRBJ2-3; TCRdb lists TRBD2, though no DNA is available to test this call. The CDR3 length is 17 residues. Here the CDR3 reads CASSRLAGGKSTDTQYF.

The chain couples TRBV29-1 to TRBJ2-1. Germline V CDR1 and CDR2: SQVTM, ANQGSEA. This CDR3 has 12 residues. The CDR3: CSAQHYNNEQFF.

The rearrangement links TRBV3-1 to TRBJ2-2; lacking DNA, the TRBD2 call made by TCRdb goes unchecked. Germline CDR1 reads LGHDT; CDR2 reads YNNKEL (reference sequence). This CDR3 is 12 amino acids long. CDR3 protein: CASSQLNRALFF.

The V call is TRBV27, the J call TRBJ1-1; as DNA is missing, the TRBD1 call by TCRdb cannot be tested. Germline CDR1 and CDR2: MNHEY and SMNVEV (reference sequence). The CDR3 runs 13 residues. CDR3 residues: CASARQLNTEAFF.

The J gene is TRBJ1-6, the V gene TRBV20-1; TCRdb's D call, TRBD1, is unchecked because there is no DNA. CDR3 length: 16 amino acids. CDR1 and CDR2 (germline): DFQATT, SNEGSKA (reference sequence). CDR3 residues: CSARGTGGFDNSPLHF.

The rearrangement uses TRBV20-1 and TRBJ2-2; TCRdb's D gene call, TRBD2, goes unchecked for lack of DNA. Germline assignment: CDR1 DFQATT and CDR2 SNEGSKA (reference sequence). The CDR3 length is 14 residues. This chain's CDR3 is CSAKLAGETGELFF.

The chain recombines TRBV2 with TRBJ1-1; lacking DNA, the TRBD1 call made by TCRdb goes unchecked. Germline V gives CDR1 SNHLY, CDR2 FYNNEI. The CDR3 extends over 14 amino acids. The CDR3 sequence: CASSEWPGNTEAFF.

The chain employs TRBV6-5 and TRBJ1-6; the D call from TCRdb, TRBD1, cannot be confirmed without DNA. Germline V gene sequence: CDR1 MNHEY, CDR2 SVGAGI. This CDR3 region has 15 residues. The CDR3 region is CASSLGTDYNSPLHF.

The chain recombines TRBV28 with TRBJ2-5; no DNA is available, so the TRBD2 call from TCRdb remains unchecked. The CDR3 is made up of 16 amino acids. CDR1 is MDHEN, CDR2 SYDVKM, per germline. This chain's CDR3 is CASSSPAKGFQETQYF.

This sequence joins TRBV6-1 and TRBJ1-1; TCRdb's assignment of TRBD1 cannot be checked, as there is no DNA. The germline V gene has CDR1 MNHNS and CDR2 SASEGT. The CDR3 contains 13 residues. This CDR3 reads CASRGRVGGEAFF.

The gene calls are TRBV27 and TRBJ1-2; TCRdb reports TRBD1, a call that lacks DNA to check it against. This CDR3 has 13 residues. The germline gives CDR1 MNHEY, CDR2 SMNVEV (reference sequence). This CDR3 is CASGNRGIYGYTF.